The 8 T cell receptor beta chains listed next were all sequenced from one sample in a study of metastatic and nonmetastatic thyroid tumors. TCRdb recomputed clones from the PCR reads via MiXCR. The sample has roughly 25,000 clones, roughly a quarter seen once. Treatment of any kind had been given to no patient before thyroid surgery. The specimen was tumor tissue. Every receptor here comes from a male donor with papillary thyroid cancer or a benign thyroid nodule (not recorded which). Some clones in this sample may be carry-over from other donors' samples.

The sample holds a few counts of this clone. V gene TRBV6-9 combines with J gene TRBJ2-7; 15 bases agree with TRBD2. V shed 3 bases and J 3 bases; nucleotides not matched to a gene: 9. This CDR3 region has 18 residues. Germline V gives CDR1 MNHGY, CDR2 SVAAGI. This chain's CDR3 is CASSYSTPGLAGGYEQYF. The CDR3 bases are TGTGCCAGCAGTTACTCGACTCCGGGACTAGCGGGAGGCTACGAGCAGTACTTC.

This clone was recorded many times. The chain uses TRBV29-1 and TRBJ1-2; no firm D call. Germline assignment: CDR1 SQVTM and CDR2 ANQGSEA. This CDR3 is built from 12 residues. V lost 2 bases, J lost 1 base, and 5 bases lay in between. The CDR3 loop is CSVEQHNYGYTF. In nucleotides, the CDR3 is TGCAGCGTTGAACAGCATAACTATGGCTACACCTTC.

This clone has at least ten counts. Other DNA sequences from this sample encode an identical CDR3 as well. The rearrangement uses TRBV6-4 and TRBJ2-3, with 8 bases lining up with TRBD2. Germline CDR1 MRHNA, CDR2 SNTAGT. This CDR3 is 14 amino acids long. With V trimmed by 3 bases and J by 1 base, 0 bases remained unmatched. The CDR3: CASSEAGGTDTQYF. The DNA for the CDR3 is TGTGCCAGCAGTGAAGCGGGAGGCACAGATACGCAGTATTTT.

This clone was found many times. This sequence joins TRBV7-2 and TRBJ2-5, with D hard to call. The CDR3 spans 13 residues. V lost 4 bases, J lost 3 bases, and 9 bases lay in between. Germline V lookup: CDR1 SGHTA, CDR2 FQGNSA. The DNA of the CDR3 is TGTGCCAGCAGCTCCCCCAGCAAAGAGACCCAGTACTTC. Its translation is CASSSPSKETQYF.

By share, this clone ranks as medium-sized (0.01 to 0.1%). V gene TRBV20-1 combines with J gene TRBJ2-7, with D unclear. The germline V and J ends were trimmed by 5 bases and 2 bases, with 13 bases remaining between them. Germline lookup yields CDR1 DFQATT and CDR2 SNEGSKA (reference sequence). The CDR3 runs 13 residues. CDR3: CSAPPTRTYEQYF. The CDR3 DNA sequence: TGCAGTGCTCCTCCCACCCGCACCTACGAGCAGTACTTC.

This clone was detected ten times or more. Other DNA sequences in the sample encode the same CDR3. The gene calls are TRBV10-3 and TRBJ1-2; D perhaps matches TRBD1 (6 bases). The V end was cut by 4 bases, the J end by 8 bases, with 17 bases between. The CDR3 runs to 14 residues. Germline CDR1 is ENHRY and CDR2 is SYGVKD. CDR3 nucleotide sequence: TGTGCCATCAGTGTGTCCCGACAGGACGACGGCTACACCTTC. Translating gives CAISVSRQDDGYTF.

Only a few counts were recorded for this clone. This chain uses TRBV6-4 with TRBJ2-2; the D gene could be TRBD1 or TRBD2 (5 bases each). The ends were cut back, 7 bases at V and 2 bases at J, with 11 bases in the middle. The CDR3 is made up of 14 amino acids. The germline CDR1 and CDR2 sequences are MRHNA and SNTAGT. CDR3 amino acids: CASKKGTNTGELFF. The CDR3, as DNA: TGTGCCAGCAAGAAGGGGACCAACACCGGGGAGCTGTTTTTT.

The J gene is TRBJ2-3, the V gene TRBV11-2; 7 bases map to TRBD2. Per the germline V gene, CDR1 is SGHAT and CDR2 is FQNNGV. V lost 6 bases, J lost 2 bases, and 5 bases stayed unmatched. The CDR3 contains 14 residues. CDR3 in DNA: TGTGCCAGCAGGACCGGGACTAACACAGATACGCAGTATTTT. Its translation: CASRTGTNTDTQYF.